The 3 T cell receptor beta chains listed next were all sequenced from one sample in a study of radiation and T cells in renal cell carcinoma. The protocol was immunoSEQ multiplex PCR, while the TCRdb copy is restricted to in-frame clones and leaves out a portion. The sample records 100,000 to 150,000 clones, roughly 80% being singletons. The time point denotes: baseline pretreatment blood. Noted treatment: 15 Gy SBRT to primary tumor, nephrectomy 4 weeks later. The source material was blood, sampled from a patient whose treatment included radiotherapy and nephrectomy. Receptors were obtained from a woman aged 55-69 years with renal cell carcinoma.

The chain carries TRBV5-8 and TRBJ1-5; unclear D gene. Per the germline V gene, CDR1 is SGHTS and CDR2 is YDEGEE. The CDR3 extends over 12 amino acids. Trimming left V 2 bases short and J 3 bases short, with 3 bases between. The CDR3 here is CASSLYNQPQHF. CDR3 DNA: TGTGCCAGCAGCTTATACAATCAGCCCCAGCATTTT.

The rearrangement joins TRBV28 to TRBJ2-3; 13 bases match TRBD2. Germline trimming cut 4 bases from V and 5 bases from J; bases unmatched to any gene: 6. Germline CDR1 is MDHEN and CDR2 is SYDVKM. The CDR3 is 16 amino acids. The CDR3 region has the DNA TGTGCCAGCAGTTCATGGACTAGCGGGAGTCGAGATACGCAGTATTTT. It specifies CASSSWTSGSRDTQYF. The full variable domain, completed using reference TRBV28 and TRBJ2-3, is DVKVTQSSRYLVKRTGEKVFLECVQDMDHENMFWYRQDPGLGLRLIYFSYDVKMKEKGDIPEGYSVSREKKERFSLILESASTNQTSMYLCASSSWTSGSRDTQYFGPGTRLTVL.

The chain is built from TRBV7-8 and TRBJ1-1; D is unresolved. CDR3 length: 14 residues. Between the trimmed V and J ends, which lost 1 base and 3 bases, there was a span of 9 bases. Germline V gene sequence: CDR1 SGHVS, CDR2 FQNEAQ. CDR3 DNA sequence: TGTGCCAGCAGCTTAGTGATGGGTGACACTGAAGCTTTCTTT. Protein product: CASSLVMGDTEAFF.